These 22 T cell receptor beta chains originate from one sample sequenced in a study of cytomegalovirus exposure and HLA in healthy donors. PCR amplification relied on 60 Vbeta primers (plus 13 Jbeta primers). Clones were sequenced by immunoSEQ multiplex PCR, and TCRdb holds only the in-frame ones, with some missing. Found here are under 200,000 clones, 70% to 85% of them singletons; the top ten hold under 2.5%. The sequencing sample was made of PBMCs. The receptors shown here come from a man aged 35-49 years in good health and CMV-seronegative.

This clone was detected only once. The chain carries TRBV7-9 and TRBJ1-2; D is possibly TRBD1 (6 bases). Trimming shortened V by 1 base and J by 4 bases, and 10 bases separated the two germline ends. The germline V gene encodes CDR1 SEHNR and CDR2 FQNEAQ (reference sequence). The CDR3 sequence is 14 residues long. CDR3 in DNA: TGTGCCAGCAGCTTAGAACAGGGATTCTATGGCTACACCTTC. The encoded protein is CASSLEQGFYGYTF.

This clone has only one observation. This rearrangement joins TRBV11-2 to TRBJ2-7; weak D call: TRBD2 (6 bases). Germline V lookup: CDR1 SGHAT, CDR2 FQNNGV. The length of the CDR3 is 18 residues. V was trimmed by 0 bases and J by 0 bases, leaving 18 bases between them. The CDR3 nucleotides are TGTGCCAGCAGCTTAGATCTTGGGGACTTAAAGCTCTCCTACGAGCAGTACTTC. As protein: CASSLDLGDLKLSYEQYF.

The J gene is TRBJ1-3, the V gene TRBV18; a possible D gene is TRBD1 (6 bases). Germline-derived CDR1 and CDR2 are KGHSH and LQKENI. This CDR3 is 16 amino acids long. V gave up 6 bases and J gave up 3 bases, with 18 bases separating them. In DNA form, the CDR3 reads TGTGCCAGCTCTCCGTTGTTCGGGACACTTGGAAACACCATATATTTT. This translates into CASSPLFGTLGNTIYF.

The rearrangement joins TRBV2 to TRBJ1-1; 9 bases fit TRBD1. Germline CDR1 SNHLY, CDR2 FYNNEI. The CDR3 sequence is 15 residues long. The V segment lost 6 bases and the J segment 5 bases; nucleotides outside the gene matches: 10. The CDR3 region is CASSPSGQGSTEAFF. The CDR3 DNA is TGTGCCAGCAGCCCTTCGGGACAGGGCAGTACTGAAGCTTTCTTT.

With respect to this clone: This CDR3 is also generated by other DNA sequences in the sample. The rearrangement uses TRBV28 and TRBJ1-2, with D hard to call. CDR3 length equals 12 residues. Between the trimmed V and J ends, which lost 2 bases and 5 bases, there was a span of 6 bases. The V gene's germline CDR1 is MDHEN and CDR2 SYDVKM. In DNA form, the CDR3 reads TGTGCCAGCAGTTTAGCGGGTTATGGCTACACCTTC. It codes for CASSLAGYGYTF.

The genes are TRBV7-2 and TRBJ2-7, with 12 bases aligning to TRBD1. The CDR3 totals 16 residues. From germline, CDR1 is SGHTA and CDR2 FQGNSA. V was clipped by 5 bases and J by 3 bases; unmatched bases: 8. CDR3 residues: CASSATGTGGFYEQYF. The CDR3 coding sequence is TGTGCCAGCAGCGCCACCGGGACAGGGGGCTTCTACGAGCAGTACTTC.

The CDR3 sequence is CASSQGKNTEAFF. DNA for the CDR3: TGTGCCAGCAGCCAGGGGAAAAACACTGAAGCTTTCTTT. The chain joins TRBV9 to TRBJ1-1, with TRBD1 as a possible D gene (6 bases). From germline, CDR1 is SGDLS and CDR2 YYNGEE. The length of the CDR3 is 13 residues. Between the trimmed V and J ends, which lost 4 bases and 2 bases, there was a span of 9 bases.

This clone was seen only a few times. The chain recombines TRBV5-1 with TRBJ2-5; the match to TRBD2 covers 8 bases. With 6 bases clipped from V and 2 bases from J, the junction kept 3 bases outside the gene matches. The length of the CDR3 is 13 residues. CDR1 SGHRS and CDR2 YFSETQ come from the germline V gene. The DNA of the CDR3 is TGCGCCAGCAACTCGGGAGGGCAAGAGACCCAGTACTTC. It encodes CASNSGGQETQYF.

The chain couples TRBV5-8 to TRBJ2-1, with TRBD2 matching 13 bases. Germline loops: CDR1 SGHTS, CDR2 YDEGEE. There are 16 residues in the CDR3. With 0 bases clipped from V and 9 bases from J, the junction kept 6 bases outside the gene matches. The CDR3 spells CASSLVGLAGNFEQFF. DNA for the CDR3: TGTGCCAGCAGCTTGGTGGGACTAGCGGGAAACTTTGAGCAGTTCTTC.

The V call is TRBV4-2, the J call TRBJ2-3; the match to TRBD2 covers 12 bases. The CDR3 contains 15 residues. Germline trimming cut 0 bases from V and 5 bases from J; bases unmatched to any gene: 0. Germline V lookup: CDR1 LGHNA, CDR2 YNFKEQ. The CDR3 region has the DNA TGTGCCAGCAGCCAAGAGGGACTAGCGGGAGATACGCAGTATTTT. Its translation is CASSQEGLAGDTQYF.

The chain's CDR3 is CASSPNTNSATNEKLFF. The CDR3 nucleotides are TGTGCCAGCTCACCGAACACCAACAGTGCAACTAATGAAAAACTGTTTTTT. The rearrangement uses TRBV18 and TRBJ1-4, with unresolved D. V gave up 3 bases and J gave up 0 bases, with 14 bases separating them. From germline, CDR1 is KGHSH and CDR2 LQKENI. The CDR3 is 17 amino acids. The variable domain in full, with the rest retrieved from reference TRBV18 and TRBJ1-4, is NAGVMQNPRHLVRRRGQEARLRCSPMKGHSHVYWYRQLPEEGLKFMVYLQKENIIDESGMPKERFSAEFPKEGPSILRIQQVVRGDSAAYFCASSPNTNSATNEKLFFGSGTQLSVL.

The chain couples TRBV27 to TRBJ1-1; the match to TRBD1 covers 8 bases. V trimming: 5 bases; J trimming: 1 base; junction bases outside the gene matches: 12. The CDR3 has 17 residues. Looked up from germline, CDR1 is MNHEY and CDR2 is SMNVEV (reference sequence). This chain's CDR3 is CASSPGQGQWSNTEAFF. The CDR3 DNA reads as TGTGCCAGCAGTCCCGGACAGGGTCAATGGTCGAACACTGAAGCTTTCTTT.

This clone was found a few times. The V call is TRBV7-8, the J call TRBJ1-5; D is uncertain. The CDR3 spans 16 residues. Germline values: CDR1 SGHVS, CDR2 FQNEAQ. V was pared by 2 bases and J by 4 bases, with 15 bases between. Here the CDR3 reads CASSLFPSQTNQPQHF. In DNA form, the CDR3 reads TGTGCCAGCAGCTTATTCCCGAGTCAGACTAATCAGCCCCAGCATTTT. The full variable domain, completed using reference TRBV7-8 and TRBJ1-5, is GAGVSQSPRYKVAKRGQDVALRCDPISGHVSLFWYQQALGQGPEFLTYFQNEAQLDKSGLPSDRFFAERPEGSVSTLKIQRTQQEDSAVYLCASSLFPSQTNQPQHFGDGTRLSIL.

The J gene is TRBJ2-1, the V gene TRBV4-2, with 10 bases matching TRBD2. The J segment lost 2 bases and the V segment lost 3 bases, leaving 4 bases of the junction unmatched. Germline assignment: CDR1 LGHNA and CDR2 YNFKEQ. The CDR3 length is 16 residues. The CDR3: CASSHDLAGAYNEQFF. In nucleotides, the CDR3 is TGTGCCAGCAGCCATGACCTAGCGGGAGCCTACAATGAGCAGTTCTTC.

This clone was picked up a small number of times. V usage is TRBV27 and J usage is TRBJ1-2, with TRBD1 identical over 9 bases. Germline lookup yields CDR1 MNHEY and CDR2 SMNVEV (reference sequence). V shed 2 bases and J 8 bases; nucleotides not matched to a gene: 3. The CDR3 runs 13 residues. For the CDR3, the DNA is TGTGCCAGCAGTTTACGACAGGGGGAGGGCTACACCTTC. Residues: CASSLRQGEGYTF.

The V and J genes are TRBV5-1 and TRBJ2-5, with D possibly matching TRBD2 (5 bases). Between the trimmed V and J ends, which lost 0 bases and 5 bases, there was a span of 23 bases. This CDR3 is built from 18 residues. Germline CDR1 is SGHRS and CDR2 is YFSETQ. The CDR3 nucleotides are TGCGCCAGCAGCTTGGCCTATCGGGGTGGTTTCACGGCGGAGACCCAGTACTTC. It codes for CASSLAYRGGFTAETQYF.

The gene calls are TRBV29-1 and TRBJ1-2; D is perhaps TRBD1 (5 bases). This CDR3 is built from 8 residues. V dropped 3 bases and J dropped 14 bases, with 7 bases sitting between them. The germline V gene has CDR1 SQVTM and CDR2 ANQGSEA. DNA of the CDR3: TGCAGCGTTGAGGGGGGGACCTTC. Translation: CSVEGGTF.

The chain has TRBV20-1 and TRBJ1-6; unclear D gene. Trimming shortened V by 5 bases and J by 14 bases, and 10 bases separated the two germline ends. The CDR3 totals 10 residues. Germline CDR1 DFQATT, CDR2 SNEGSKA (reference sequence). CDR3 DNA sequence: TGCAGTGCTCCGACCGGGGCCCTCCACTTT. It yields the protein CSAPTGALHF.

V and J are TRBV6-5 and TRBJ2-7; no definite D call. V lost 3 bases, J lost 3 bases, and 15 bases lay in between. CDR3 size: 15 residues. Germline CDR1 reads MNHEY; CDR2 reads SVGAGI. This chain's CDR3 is CASSYLRQPNYEQYF. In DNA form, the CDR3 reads TGTGCCAGCAGTTATTTGAGGCAGCCTAACTACGAGCAGTACTTC.

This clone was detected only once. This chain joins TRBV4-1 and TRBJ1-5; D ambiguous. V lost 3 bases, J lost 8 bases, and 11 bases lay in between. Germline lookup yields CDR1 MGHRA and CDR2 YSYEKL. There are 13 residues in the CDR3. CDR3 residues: CASSQSPREPQHF. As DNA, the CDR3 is TGCGCCAGCAGCCAGTCCCCGCGGGAGCCCCAGCATTTT.

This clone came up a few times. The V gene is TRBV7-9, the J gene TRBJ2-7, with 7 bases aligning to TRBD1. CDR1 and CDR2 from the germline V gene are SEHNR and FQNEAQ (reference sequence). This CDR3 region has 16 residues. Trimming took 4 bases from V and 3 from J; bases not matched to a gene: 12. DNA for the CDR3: TGTGCCAGCAGCTCAGCGACCGGGACAGACCACTACGAGCAGTACTTC. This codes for CASSSATGTDHYEQYF.

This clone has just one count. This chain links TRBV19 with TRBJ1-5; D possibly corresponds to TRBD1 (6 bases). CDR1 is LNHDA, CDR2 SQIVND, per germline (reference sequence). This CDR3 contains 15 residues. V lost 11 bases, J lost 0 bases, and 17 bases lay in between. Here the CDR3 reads CASQPQGRSNQPQHF. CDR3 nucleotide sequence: TGTGCCTCACAACCACAGGGCCGTAGCAATCAGCCCCAGCATTTT.